Listed here are 27 T cell receptor beta chains from one sample, sequenced in a study of T cells in Graves' hyperthyroidism and ophthalmopathy. It was RNA transcripts that yielded the amplified TCR beta CDR3 regions. The HTBI primer set was used in a first-round RT-PCR of the TCR CDR3. One entry per CDR3 protein results from TCRdb running MiXCR on the multiplex PCR reads. The sample consists of fewer than 600,000 distinct CDR3 sequences, 12% to 15% of them appearing once. Sequenced input: blood. Receptors were obtained from a woman between 40 and 55 years old with Graves' hyperthyroidism.

This clonotype came up many times. The chain joins TRBV7-2 to TRBJ2-2, with D possibly TRBD1 on 6 matching bases. The CDR3 has 16 amino acids. The V end lost 2 bases, the J end lost 1 base, and 11 bases lay between the germline ends. Germline V gives CDR1 SGHTA, CDR2 FQGNSA. The CDR3 here is CASSLLGTRNTGELFF. The CDR3 coding sequence is TGTGCCAGCAGCTTATTGGGGACAAGGAACACCGGGGAGCTGTTTTTT.

This chain links TRBV7-9 with TRBJ2-3; 13 nucleotides align to TRBD2. Germline CDR1 is SEHNR and CDR2 is FQNEAQ (reference sequence). This CDR3 spans 19 amino acids. The trim removed 0 bases at V and 0 bases at J, leaving 6 bases unmatched. The CDR3 region has the DNA TGTGCCAGCAGCTTAGCATTCGGACTAGCGGGAGCAAGCACAGATACGCAGTATTTT. This translates into CASSLAFGLAGASTDTQYF.

This clonotype was seen at least ten times. This rearrangement joins TRBV5-1 to TRBJ2-1; D gene uncertain. The V end was cut by 2 bases, the J end by 10 bases, with 10 bases between. The CDR3 length is 12 residues. Germline CDR1 SGHRS, CDR2 YFSETQ. CDR3 region: CASSLWGKEQFF. The CDR3 nucleotides are TGCGCCAGCAGCTTATGGGGAAAAGAGCAGTTCTTC.

V is TRBV7-2 and J is TRBJ2-5; D unresolved. CDR3 size: 13 residues. V was trimmed by 4 bases and J by 5 bases, leaving 11 bases between them. Looked up from germline, CDR1 is SGHTA and CDR2 is FQGNSA. The CDR3 loop is CASSSIKEETQYF. CDR3 bases: TGTGCCAGCAGCTCGATAAAGGAGGAGACCCAGTACTTC. Supplemented by reference TRBV7-2 and TRBJ2-5, the full variable domain reads GAGVSQSPSNKVTEKGKDVELRCDPISGHTALYWYRQSLGQGLEFLIYFQGNSAPDKSGLPSDRFSAERTGGSVSTLTIQRTQQEDSAVYLCASSSIKEETQYFGPGTRLLVL.

This clonotype was picked up many times. This rearrangement joins TRBV20-1 to TRBJ2-5, with D perhaps being TRBD1 or TRBD2 (5 bases each). V was cut by 5 bases and J by 2 bases, with 18 bases left in between. Germline V gene lookup returns CDR1 DFQATT and CDR2 SNEGSKA (reference sequence). This CDR3 is 15 amino acids long. The CDR3 sequence: CSAGDPRAVQETQYF. The CDR3, as DNA: TGCAGTGCTGGGGACCCAAGGGCCGTACAAGAGACCCAGTACTTC.

The J gene is TRBJ2-1, the V gene TRBV9; D perhaps matches TRBD2 (5 bases). Germline V gives CDR1 SGDLS, CDR2 YYNGEE. This CDR3 region has 17 residues. Trimming left V 0 bases short and J 6 bases short, with 19 bases between. The CDR3 loop is CASSVEGSGIARNEQFF. In DNA form, the CDR3 reads TGTGCCAGCAGCGTAGAGGGAAGCGGCATTGCGCGCAATGAGCAGTTCTTC.

The chain uses TRBV5-1 and TRBJ2-2; 13 nucleotides agree with TRBD2. Germline lookup yields CDR1 SGHRS and CDR2 YFSETQ. The CDR3 spans 20 residues. V dropped 3 bases and J dropped 6; count of bases not matched to a gene: 17. The CDR3 nucleotides are TGCGCCAGCAGCTCGGAAGGTCTCACTAGCGGGAGGGTCGGGTCCGGGGAGCTGTTTTTT. Protein product: CASSSEGLTSGRVGSGELFF.

The chain carries TRBV20-1 and TRBJ2-3; 8 nucleotides line up with TRBD2. CDR3 length: 16 amino acids. CDR1 and CDR2 from the germline V gene are DFQATT and SNEGSKA (reference sequence). V lost 6 bases, J lost 0 bases, and 11 bases stayed unmatched. The CDR3 coding sequence is TGCAGTGCGAATATACTAGCGGTCTCTAGCACAGATACGCAGTATTTT. Protein product: CSANILAVSSTDTQYF.

The chain is built from TRBV29-1 and TRBJ2-3, with 13 bases aligning to TRBD2. The V gene's germline CDR1 is SQVTM and CDR2 ANQGSEA. The CDR3 contains 14 residues. The J segment lost 2 bases and the V segment lost 6 bases, leaving 2 bases of the junction unmatched. DNA of the CDR3: TGCAGCGTCGGGACTAGCGGGAACACAGATACGCAGTATTTT. The encoded protein is CSVGTSGNTDTQYF.

This clonotype has a count of ten or more. The chain carries TRBV6-5 and TRBJ2-7; 9 bases are shared with TRBD1. Germline trimming cut 2 bases from V and 2 bases from J; bases unmatched to any gene: 4. The V gene's germline CDR1 is MNHEY and CDR2 SVGAGI. The length of the CDR3 is 15 residues. The CDR3 sequence is CASSYHRGHAYEQYF. As DNA, the CDR3 is TGTGCCAGCAGTTACCACAGGGGGCATGCCTACGAGCAGTACTTC.

The chain links TRBV2 to TRBJ2-2; no definite D call. Deletions cut 6 bases from V and 7 bases from J, with 3 bases between. CDR1 is SNHLY and CDR2 is FYNNEI in the germline V gene. CDR3 length: 10 amino acids. The CDR3 loop reads CASSIGELFF. The CDR3 bases are TGTGCCAGCAGCATCGGGGAGCTGTTTTTT.

This chain uses TRBV19 with TRBJ1-4; TRBD1 matches at 9 bases. The junction had 5 bases not matched to a gene; V was cut back by 6 bases and J by 3 bases. CDR3 size: 15 residues. Germline CDR1 LNHDA, CDR2 SQIVND (reference sequence). CDR3: CASRRTGVANEKLFF. For the CDR3, the DNA is TGTGCCAGTAGAAGGACAGGGGTTGCTAATGAAAAACTGTTTTTT.

In this sample, this clonotype turned up a few times. The chain couples TRBV6-1 to TRBJ2-7, with a weak D call TRBD1 (6 bases). Germline CDR1 reads MNHNS; CDR2 reads SASEGT. This CDR3 is 14 amino acids long. V was clipped by 6 bases and J by 0 bases, with 12 bases between them. In nucleotides, the CDR3 is TGTGCCAGCAGGCCCCGGGACAACTCCTACGAGCAGTACTTC. Translating it yields CASRPRDNSYEQYF.

This clonotype has a count of ten or more. The rearrangement uses TRBV20-1 and TRBJ2-5, with D perhaps assigned TRBD1 or TRBD2 (7 bases each). Germline loops: CDR1 DFQATT, CDR2 SNEGSKA (reference sequence). The CDR3 is 15 residues long. V gave up 4 bases and J gave up 5 bases, with 20 bases separating them. Here the CDR3 reads CSANPARGGVETQYF. The CDR3 DNA sequence: TGCAGTGCTAACCCGGCCAGGGGGGGGGTTGAGACCCAGTACTTC.

This clonotype has ten or more counts. This sequence joins TRBV13 and TRBJ2-5; the match to TRBD2 covers 10 bases. The junction had 5 bases not matched to a gene; V was cut back by 5 bases and J by 2 bases. The CDR3 spans 15 residues. Germline CDR1 PRHDT, CDR2 FYEKMQ (reference sequence). The CDR3 region is CASSPGLAEQETQYF. DNA for the CDR3: TGTGCCAGCAGCCCAGGACTAGCGGAACAAGAGACCCAGTACTTC.

At least ten counts were recorded for this clonotype. The rearrangement uses TRBV20-1 and TRBJ2-5; perhaps D is TRBD1 or TRBD2 (5 bases each). The V gene lost 5 bases and the J gene lost 1 base, with 17 bases spanning the gap. Germline loops: CDR1 DFQATT, CDR2 SNEGSKA (reference sequence). The CDR3 extends over 15 amino acids. CDR3 in DNA: TGCAGTGCTTGGGTGAGGGGCCATGGCCAAGAGACCCAGTACTTC. It codes for CSAWVRGHGQETQYF.

This clonotype was detected ten times or more. This chain connects TRBV5-1 to TRBJ1-4; TRBD1 agrees at 8 bases. Unmatched junction bases numbered 5, after V lost 5 bases and J lost 2 bases. The germline V gene encodes CDR1 SGHRS and CDR2 YFSETQ. CDR3 length: 15 amino acids. CDR3: CASSRAGGTNEKLFF. In nucleotides, the CDR3 is TGCGCCAGCAGTCGGGCAGGGGGCACTAATGAAAAACTGTTTTTT.

The count of this clonotype is one. This could be a read error, since a much larger clone is one nucleotide away. The chain employs TRBV28 and TRBJ2-7; the match to TRBD1 covers 9 bases. Germline V gene sequence: CDR1 MDHEN, CDR2 SYDVKM. This CDR3 region has 13 residues. CDR3 residues: CASSYRGRYGQYF. The CDR3, as DNA: TGTGCCAGCAGCTACAGGGGGCGGTACGGGCAGTACTTC.

Ten or more counts support this clonotype. V usage is TRBV20-1 and J usage is TRBJ2-1; D unclear. This CDR3 has 14 residues. Per germline, CDR1 DFQATT and CDR2 SNEGSKA (reference sequence). Trimming shortened V by 5 bases and J by 2 bases, and 13 bases separated the two germline ends. The CDR3, as DNA: TGCAGTGCTCCGCTAGGTGCCCCCTACAATGAGCAGTTCTTC. Residues: CSAPLGAPYNEQFF.

CDR3 sequence: CASSQGTGDGYTF. The DNA of the CDR3 is TGCGCCAGCAGCCAAGGGACAGGGGACGGCTACACCTTC. The chain carries TRBV4-1 and TRBJ1-2; 9 bases line up with TRBD1. With 1 base clipped from V and 8 bases from J, the junction kept 2 bases outside the gene matches. The CDR3 is 13 residues long. Germline V CDR1 and CDR2: MGHRA, YSYEKL.

The chain is built from TRBV27 and TRBJ1-2; 8 bases line up with TRBD1. Per germline, CDR1 MNHEY and CDR2 SMNVEV (reference sequence). The junction had 7 bases not matched to a gene; V was cut back by 6 bases and J by 7 bases. There are 13 residues in the CDR3. This CDR3 reads CASRKTGGTGYTF. CDR3 nucleotide sequence: TGTGCCAGCAGAAAAACAGGGGGAACTGGCTACACCTTC.

This clonotype appeared many times. The gene calls are TRBV5-1 and TRBJ1-2; no clear D. Germline V gene data show CDR1 as SGHRS and CDR2 as YFSETQ. This CDR3 contains 14 residues. The V end was cut by 4 bases, the J end by 8 bases, with 18 bases between. The CDR3 reads CASSHGDGVTGYTF. The CDR3 DNA reads TGCGCCAGCAGCCACGGTGACGGGGTTACCGGCTACACCTTC.

At least ten counts were recorded for this clonotype. The rearrangement links TRBV7-9 to TRBJ2-1, with 12 bases matching TRBD2. This CDR3 has 18 amino acids. Germline CDR1 is SEHNR and CDR2 is FQNEAQ (reference sequence). J lost 1 base, V lost 1 base, and 5 bases had no gene match. CDR3 loop: CASSLGLAGVSSYNEQFF. The DNA of the CDR3 is TGTGCCAGCAGCTTAGGACTAGCGGGAGTCTCTTCCTACAATGAGCAGTTCTTC.

In the case of this clonotype: A much larger clone sits a single nucleotide away, making a read error possible. The chain employs TRBV2 and TRBJ2-7, with D tentatively TRBD2 (5 bases). Germline V gene sequence: CDR1 SNHLY, CDR2 FYNNEI. This CDR3 has 13 amino acids. CDR3 coding DNA: TGTACCAGCAGTGAAATGGCAGGAGGCGAGCAGTACTTC. Its protein is CTSSEMAGGEQYF. Full variable domain (outside the CDR3, taken from reference TRBV2 and TRBJ2-7): EPEVTQTPSHQVTQMGQEVILRCVPISNHLYFYWYRQILGQKVEFLVSFYNNEISEKSEIFDDQFSVERPDGSNFTLKIRSTKLEDSAMYFCTSSEMAGGEQYFGPGTRLTVT.

The table lists this clonotype with many counts. The chain carries TRBV29-1 and TRBJ2-1; D is perhaps TRBD1 (6 bases). The germline V gene has CDR1 SQVTM and CDR2 ANQGSEA. Trimming took 8 bases from V and 7 from J, leaving 21 bases between them. The CDR3 extends over 14 amino acids. The CDR3 DNA reads as TGCAGCTTTCTGCAGACCCAGGGGAGAAATGAGCAGTTCTTC. Translating it yields CSFLQTQGRNEQFF.

This clonotype was picked up many times. V gene TRBV11-3 combines with J gene TRBJ1-1, with D possibly being TRBD1 (6 bases). The germline V gene has CDR1 SGHNT and CDR2 YENEEA. This CDR3 region has 14 residues. The V and J ends lost 5 bases and 3 bases respectively, with 13 bases between them. CDR3 DNA sequence: TGTGCCAGCAGCCGTCGGGGGGGCGACACTGAAGCTTTCTTT. This sequence encodes CASSRRGGDTEAFF. The whole variable domain, filled in from reference TRBV11-3 and TRBJ1-1, reads EAGVVQSPRYKIIEKKQPVAFWCNPISGHNTLYWYLQNLGQGPELLIRYENEEAVDDSQLPKDRFSAERLKGVDSTLKIQPAELGDSAVYLCASSRRGGDTEAFFGQGTRLTVV.

This clonotype was detected ten times or more. The chain uses TRBV30 and TRBJ1-1; 7 nucleotides line up with TRBD1. V was pared by 4 bases and J by 1 base, with 9 bases of the junction left unmatched. CDR3 length: 15 residues. Per the germline V gene, CDR1 is GTSNPN and CDR2 is SVGIG (reference sequence). CDR3 residues: CAWKLRDRKNTEAFF. The CDR3 bases are TGTGCCTGGAAACTCCGGGACAGAAAGAACACTGAAGCTTTCTTT.